This entry concerns a single T cell receptor (beta chain). This clonotype was seen more than once but under ten times. There is no known antigen for this receptor. No quality values exist for individual bases; no much larger clone is one base distant. Taken from cysteine to phenylalanine, the CDR3 has 14 residues. The only DNA kept is the CDR3, 42 bases in frame from the first base. The germline V gene supplies CDR1 SNHLY and CDR2 FYNNEI. Cut back by 3 bases and 8 bases, the V and J ends lie 13 bases apart. The data were taken from a study of identical twins (TCRdb year 2016). Regarding the study in general: To test whether fetal clonotypes persist, this study deep-sequenced TCR alpha and beta repertoires from monozygotic twins, from unrelated adults of various ages, and from cord blood. To rule out contamination, replicate twin experiments were performed at different times with different library preparation protocols. Beyond this particular receptor, the publication reports: Compared with coincidental sharing between unrelated individuals, out-of-frame TCR alpha sequences shared between twins had an excess of sequences with low generation probability. Recombination models systematically underestimated out-of-frame TCR alpha sharing in monozygotic twins but agreed with sharing between unrelated individuals. Because the same donors could not be followed over many years, the conclusions relied on cross-sectional statistical analysis. Zero-insertion analyses could be partly confounded by invariant T cells such as MAIT and iNKT, though diverse VJ usage argued against such confounding for most clonotypes. Excess twin sharing in beta out-of-frame sequences was weaker because fewer shared sequences lowered the signal-to-noise ratio. Abundant cord blood beta clonotypes had fewer insertions, young adult naive repertoires showed a similar but weaker trend, and memory repertoires showed no such trend.

Every donor in the study was a healthy Caucasian. The twin cohort comprised three pairs of female monozygotic twins, all aged about 18 to 30 years. Using Miltenyi CD45RO+ enrichment and human naive T-cell isolation kits, memory (CD45RO+) and naive T cells were isolated from PBMC. The library relied on 5' RACE. Sequenced using an Illumina HiSeq 2000. Template switching added a universal primer binding site, and the final cDNA carried a unique molecular identifier that allowed TCR cDNA molecules to be counted accurately. First-strand cDNA for TCR alpha and beta chains was synthesized from specific primers in the conserved constant-segment region. To control for contamination, every cDNA library carried two barcodes: a SMART-Mk sample barcode plus Illumina barcodes. Two successive PCR steps introduced TruSeq adapter sequences along with Illumina sample barcodes. Sequencing of the TCR alpha and beta cDNA libraries was done on the Illumina HiSeq platform using custom primers. The study's own analysis went as follows. MiGEC processed the raw reads to extract unique molecular identifiers, while MiXCR was used to determine the CDR3 positions. For each individual, recombination models were inferred using an EM algorithm with the repgenHMM and IGoR tools. Shared clonotype analysis was performed with the tcR package in R, normalizing sharing by the product of cloneset sizes. Out-of-frame nonproductive sequences were analyzed to study raw recombination free of thymic and clonal selection effects. Through fastp at Q25 and MiXCR, TCRdb rebuilt clones from the public reads, retaining in-frame beta chains. CDR3 protein sequences are deduplicated, and each keeps its most common genes and DNA. The V and J calls reflect TCRdb's pipeline rather than the authors' work. The sample contains 200,000 to 250,000 distinct CDR3 sequences, 7% of them found a single time. The top ten clones comprise under 4% of the sample.

The sample was also reused in another study, on yellow fever vaccine responses in identical twins. The second publication reports: According to the authors, the vaccine-induced T cell response in identical twins seemed to be partly convergent and partly specific to each individual. Focusing on identical twins, the study followed the T cell clones that responded to the vaccine, and did so with precision.

In this chain, TRBV2 is recombined with TRBJ1-4, with TRBD1 tentatively as D gene (6 bases match). The sequenced material came from memory (CD45RO+) T cells sorted from blood. This specimen's cell subset or site label, interpreted: CD45RO+ enriched T cells. This receptor was obtained from a woman under 30 in good health. DNA sequence: TGTGCCAGCAGTGACGTGGGGGCCGGGGAAAAACTGTTTTTT. The resulting protein is CASSDVGAGEKLFF.